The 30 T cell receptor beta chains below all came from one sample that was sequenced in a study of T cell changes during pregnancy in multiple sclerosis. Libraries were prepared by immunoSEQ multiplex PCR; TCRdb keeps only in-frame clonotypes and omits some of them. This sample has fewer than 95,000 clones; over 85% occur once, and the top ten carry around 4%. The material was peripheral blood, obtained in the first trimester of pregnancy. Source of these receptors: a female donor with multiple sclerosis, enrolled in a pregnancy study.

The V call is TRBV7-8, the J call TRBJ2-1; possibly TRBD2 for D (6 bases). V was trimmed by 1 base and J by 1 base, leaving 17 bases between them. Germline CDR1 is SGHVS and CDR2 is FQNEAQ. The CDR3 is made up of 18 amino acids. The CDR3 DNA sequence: TGTGCCAGCAGCTTAGTGGTGTTCGGCGGGGATTCCTACAATGAGCAGTTCTTC. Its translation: CASSLVVFGGDSYNEQFF.

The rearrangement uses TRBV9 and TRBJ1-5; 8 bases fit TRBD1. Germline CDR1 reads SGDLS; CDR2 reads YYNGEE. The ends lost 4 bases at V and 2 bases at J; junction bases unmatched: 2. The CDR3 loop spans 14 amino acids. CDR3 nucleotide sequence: TGTGCCAGCAGCCCGACAGGGGGCAATCAGCCCCAGCATTTT. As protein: CASSPTGGNQPQHF.

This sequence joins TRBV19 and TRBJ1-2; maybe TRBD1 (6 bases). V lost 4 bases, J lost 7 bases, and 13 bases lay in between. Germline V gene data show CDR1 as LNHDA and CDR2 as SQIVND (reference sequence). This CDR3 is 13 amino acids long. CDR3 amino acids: CASSSAGASGYTF. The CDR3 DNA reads TGTGCCAGTAGTAGCGCAGGGGCCTCTGGCTACACCTTC. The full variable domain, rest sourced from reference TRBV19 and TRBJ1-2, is DGGITQSPKYLFRKEGQNVTLSCEQNLNHDAMYWYRQDPGQGLRLIYYSQIVNDFQKGDIAEGYSVSREKKESFPLTVTSAQKNPTAFYLCASSSAGASGYTFGSGTRLTVV.

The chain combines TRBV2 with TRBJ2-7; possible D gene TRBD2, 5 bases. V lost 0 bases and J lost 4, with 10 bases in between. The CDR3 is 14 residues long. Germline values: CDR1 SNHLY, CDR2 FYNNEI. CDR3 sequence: CASSEAPGLYEQYF. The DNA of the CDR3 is TGTGCCAGCAGTGAAGCGCCCGGACTTTACGAGCAGTACTTC.

CDR3 amino acids: CAISERDRDSPLHF. DNA for the CDR3: TGTGCCATCAGTGAACGGGACAGGGATTCACCCCTCCACTTT. This chain uses TRBV10-3 with TRBJ1-6; 9 bases are a match to TRBD1. Unmatched junction bases numbered 2, after V lost 3 bases and J lost 8 bases. The CDR3 is made up of 14 amino acids. In germline, CDR1 is ENHRY, CDR2 SYGVKD.

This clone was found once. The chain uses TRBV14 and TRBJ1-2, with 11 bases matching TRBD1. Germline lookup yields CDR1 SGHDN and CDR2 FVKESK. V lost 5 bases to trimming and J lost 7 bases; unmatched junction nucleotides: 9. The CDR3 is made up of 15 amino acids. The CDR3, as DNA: TGTGCCAGCAGCTTAGGACAGGGGGCTACTGGTGGCTACACCTTC. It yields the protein CASSLGQGATGGYTF. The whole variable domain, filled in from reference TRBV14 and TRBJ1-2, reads EAGVTQFPSHSVIEKGQTVTLRCDPISGHDNLYWYRRVMGKEIKFLLHFVKESKQDESGMPNNRFLAERTGGTYSTLKVQPAELEDSGVYFCASSLGQGATGGYTFGSGTRLTVV.

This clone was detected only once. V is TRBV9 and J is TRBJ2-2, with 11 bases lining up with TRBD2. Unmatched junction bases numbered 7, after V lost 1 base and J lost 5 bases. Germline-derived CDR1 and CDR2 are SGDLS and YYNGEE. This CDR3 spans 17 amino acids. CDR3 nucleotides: TGTGCCAGCAGCGTAAGCCCCGGGACTAGCGGTACCGGGGAGCTGTTTTTT. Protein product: CASSVSPGTSGTGELFF.

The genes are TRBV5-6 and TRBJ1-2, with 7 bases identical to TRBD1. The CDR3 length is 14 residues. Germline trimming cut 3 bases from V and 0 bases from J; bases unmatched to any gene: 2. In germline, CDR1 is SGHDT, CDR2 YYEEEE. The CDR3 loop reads CASSSGTANYGYTF. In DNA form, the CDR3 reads TGTGCCAGCAGCTCAGGGACAGCTAACTATGGCTACACCTTC. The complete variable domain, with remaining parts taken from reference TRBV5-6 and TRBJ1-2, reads DAGVTQSPTHLIKTRGQQVTLRCSPKSGHDTVSWYQQALGQGPQFIFQYYEEEERQRGNFPDRFSGHQFPNYSSELNVNALLLGDSALYLCASSSGTANYGYTFGSGTRLTVV.

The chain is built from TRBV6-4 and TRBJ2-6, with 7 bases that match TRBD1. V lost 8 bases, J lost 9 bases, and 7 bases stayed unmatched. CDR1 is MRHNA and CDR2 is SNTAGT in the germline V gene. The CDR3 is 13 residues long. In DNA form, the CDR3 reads TGTGCCAGCCGGGACAGCGGAAACAACGTCCTGACTTTC. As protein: CASRDSGNNVLTF.

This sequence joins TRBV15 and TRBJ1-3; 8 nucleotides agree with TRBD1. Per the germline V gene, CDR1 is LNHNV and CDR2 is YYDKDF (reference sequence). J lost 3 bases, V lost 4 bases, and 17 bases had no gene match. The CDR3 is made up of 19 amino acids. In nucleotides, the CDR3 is TGTGCCACCAGCACCTTCGACCTCGACAGGGGCCCCCTTGGAAACACCATATATTTT. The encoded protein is CATSTFDLDRGPLGNTIYF.

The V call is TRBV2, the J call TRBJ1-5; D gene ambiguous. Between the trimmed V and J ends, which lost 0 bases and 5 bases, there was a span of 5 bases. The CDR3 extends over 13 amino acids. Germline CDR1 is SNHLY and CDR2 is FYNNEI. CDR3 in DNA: TGTGCCAGCAGTGAAGCGCGGTATCAGCCCCAGCATTTT. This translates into CASSEARYQPQHF.

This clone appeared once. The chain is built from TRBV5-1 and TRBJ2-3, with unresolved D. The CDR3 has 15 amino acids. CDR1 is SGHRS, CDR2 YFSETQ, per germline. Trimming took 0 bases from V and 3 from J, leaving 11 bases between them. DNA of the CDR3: TGCGCCAGCAGCTTGGTACAGATGCTGACAGATACGCAGTATTTT. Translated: CASSLVQMLTDTQYF.

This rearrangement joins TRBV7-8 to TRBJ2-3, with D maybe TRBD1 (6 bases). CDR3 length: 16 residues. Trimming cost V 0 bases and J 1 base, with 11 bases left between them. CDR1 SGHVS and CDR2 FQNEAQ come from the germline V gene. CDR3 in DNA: TGTGCCAGCAGCTTAGCGCGGGCAGGGGGCACAGATACGCAGTATTTT. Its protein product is CASSLARAGGTDTQYF.

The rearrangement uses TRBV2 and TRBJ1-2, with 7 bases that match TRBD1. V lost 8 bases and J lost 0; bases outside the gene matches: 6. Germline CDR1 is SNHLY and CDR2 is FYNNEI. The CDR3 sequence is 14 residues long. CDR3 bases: TGTGCCAGCTCCCGGGACAGCCCTAACTATGGCTACACCTTC. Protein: CASSRDSPNYGYTF.

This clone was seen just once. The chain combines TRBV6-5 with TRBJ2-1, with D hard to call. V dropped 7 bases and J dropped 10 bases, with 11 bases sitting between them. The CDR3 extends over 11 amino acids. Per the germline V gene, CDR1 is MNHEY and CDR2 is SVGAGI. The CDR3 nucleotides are TGTGCCAGCACCACGGGTGGGGAGCAGTTCTTC. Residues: CASTTGGEQFF.

In DNA, the CDR3 is TGTGCCAGCAGCACCCCTTGGTCGGACAGCCCAGTTGGAGATACGCAGTATTTT. This encodes CASSTPWSDSPVGDTQYF. The chain combines TRBV11-2 with TRBJ2-3, with D possibly being TRBD1 (6 bases). The CDR3 totals 18 residues. Looked up from germline, CDR1 is SGHAT and CDR2 is FQNNGV. The germline V and J ends were trimmed by 5 bases and 5 bases, with 26 bases remaining between them.

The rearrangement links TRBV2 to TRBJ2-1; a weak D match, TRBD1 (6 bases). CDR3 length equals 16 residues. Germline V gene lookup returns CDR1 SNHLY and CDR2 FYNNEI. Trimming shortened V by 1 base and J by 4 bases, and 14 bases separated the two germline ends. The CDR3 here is CASSEEWGQGYNEQFF. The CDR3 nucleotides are TGTGCCAGCAGTGAAGAATGGGGGCAAGGATACAATGAGCAGTTCTTC.

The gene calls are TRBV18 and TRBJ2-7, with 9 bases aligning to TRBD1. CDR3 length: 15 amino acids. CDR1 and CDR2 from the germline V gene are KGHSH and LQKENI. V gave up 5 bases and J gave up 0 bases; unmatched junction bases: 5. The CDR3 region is CASSEGQGSSYEQYF. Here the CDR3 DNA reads TGTGCCAGCTCAGAGGGACAGGGAAGCTCCTACGAGCAGTACTTC.

The CDR3 spells CAIITDGTEVNIEQFF. CDR3 bases: TGTGCCATCATAACCGATGGGACAGAGGTCAATATCGAGCAGTTCTTC. V gene TRBV7-9 combines with J gene TRBJ2-1; 7 bases map to TRBD1. V shed 10 bases and J 10 bases; nucleotides not matched to a gene: 22. Germline CDR1 SEHNR, CDR2 FQNEAQ (reference sequence). CDR3 length: 16 residues. The whole variable domain, remainder taken from reference TRBV7-9 and TRBJ2-1, is DTGVSQNPRHKITKRGQNVTFRCDPISEHNRLYWYRQTLGQGPEFLTYFQNEAQLEKSRLLSDRFSAERPKGSFSTLEIQRTEQGDSAMYLCAIITDGTEVNIEQFFGPGTRLTVL.

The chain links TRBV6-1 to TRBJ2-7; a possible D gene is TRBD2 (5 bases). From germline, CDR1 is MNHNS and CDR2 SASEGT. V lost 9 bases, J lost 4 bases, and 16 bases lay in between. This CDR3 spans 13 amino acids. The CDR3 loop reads CASSSLHLYEQYF. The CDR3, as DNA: TGTGCCAGTTCTAGCCTCCACCTATACGAGCAGTACTTC.

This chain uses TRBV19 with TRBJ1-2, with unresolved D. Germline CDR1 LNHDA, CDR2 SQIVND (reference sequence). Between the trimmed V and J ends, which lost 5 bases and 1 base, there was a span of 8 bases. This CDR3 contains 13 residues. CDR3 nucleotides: TGTGCCAGTAGTCCGCGGGGTAACTATGGCTACACCTTC. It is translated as CASSPRGNYGYTF. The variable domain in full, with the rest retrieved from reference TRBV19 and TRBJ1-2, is DGGITQSPKYLFRKEGQNVTLSCEQNLNHDAMYWYRQDPGQGLRLIYYSQIVNDFQKGDIAEGYSVSREKKESFPLTVTSAQKNPTAFYLCASSPRGNYGYTFGSGTRLTVV.

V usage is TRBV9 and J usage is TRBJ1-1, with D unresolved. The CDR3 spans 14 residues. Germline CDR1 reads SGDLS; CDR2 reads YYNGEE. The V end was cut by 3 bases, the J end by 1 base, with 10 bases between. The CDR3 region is CASSAQHGNTEAFF. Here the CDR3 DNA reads TGTGCCAGCAGCGCCCAACATGGGAACACTGAAGCTTTCTTT.

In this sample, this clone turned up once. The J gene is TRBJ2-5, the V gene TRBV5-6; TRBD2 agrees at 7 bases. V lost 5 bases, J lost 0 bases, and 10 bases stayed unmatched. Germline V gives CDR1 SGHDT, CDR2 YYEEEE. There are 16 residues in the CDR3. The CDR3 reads CASRGSAGVYQETQYF. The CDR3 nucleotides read TGTGCCAGCAGGGGTTCGGCGGGGGTGTACCAAGAGACCCAGTACTTC.

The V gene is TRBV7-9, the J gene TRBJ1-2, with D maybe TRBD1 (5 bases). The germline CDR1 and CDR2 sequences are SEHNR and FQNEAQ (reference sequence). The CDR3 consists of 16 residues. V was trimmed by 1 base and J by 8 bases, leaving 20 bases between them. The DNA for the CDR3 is TGTGCCAGCAGCTTAGGACACGGGACTTACGGTTTGGGCTACACCTTC. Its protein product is CASSLGHGTYGLGYTF.

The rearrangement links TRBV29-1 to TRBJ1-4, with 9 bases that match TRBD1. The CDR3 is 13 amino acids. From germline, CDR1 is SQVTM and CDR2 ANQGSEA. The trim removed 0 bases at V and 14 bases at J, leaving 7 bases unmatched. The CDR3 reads CSVEDPGTGCLFF. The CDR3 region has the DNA TGCAGCGTTGAAGACCCGGGGACAGGGTGTCTGTTTTTT.

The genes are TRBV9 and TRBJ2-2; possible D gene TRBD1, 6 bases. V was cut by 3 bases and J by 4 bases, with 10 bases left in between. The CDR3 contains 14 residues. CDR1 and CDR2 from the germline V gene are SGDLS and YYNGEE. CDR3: CASSAQGSTGELFF. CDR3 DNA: TGTGCCAGCAGCGCACAGGGTAGCACCGGGGAGCTGTTTTTT. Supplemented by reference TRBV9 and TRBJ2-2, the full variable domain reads DSGVTQTPKHLITATGQRVTLRCSPRSGDLSVYWYQQSLDQGLQFLIQYYNGEERAKGNILERFSAQQFPDLHSELNLSSLELGDSALYFCASSAQGSTGELFFGEGSRLTVL.

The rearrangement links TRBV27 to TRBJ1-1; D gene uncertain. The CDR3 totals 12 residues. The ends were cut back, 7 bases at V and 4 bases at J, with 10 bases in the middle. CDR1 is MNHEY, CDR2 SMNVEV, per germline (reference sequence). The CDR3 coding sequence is TGTGCCAGCAAGAGTCCGGGCACTGAAGCTTTCTTT. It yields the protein CASKSPGTEAFF.

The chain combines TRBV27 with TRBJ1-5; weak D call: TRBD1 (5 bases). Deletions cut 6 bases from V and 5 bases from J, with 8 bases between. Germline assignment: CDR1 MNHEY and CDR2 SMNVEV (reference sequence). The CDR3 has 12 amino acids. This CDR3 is CASRQGHQPQHF. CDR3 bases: TGTGCCAGCAGGCAGGGCCATCAGCCCCAGCATTTT.

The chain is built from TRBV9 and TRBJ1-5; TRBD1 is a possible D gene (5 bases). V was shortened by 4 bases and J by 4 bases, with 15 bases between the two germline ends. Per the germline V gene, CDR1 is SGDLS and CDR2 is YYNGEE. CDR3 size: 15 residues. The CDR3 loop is CASSPGGALNQPQHF. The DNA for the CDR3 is TGTGCCAGCAGCCCCGGAGGGGCCTTGAATCAGCCCCAGCATTTT.

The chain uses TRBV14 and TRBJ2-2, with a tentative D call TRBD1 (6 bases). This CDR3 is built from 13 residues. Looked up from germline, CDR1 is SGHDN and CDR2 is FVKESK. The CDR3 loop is CVYRASNTGELFF. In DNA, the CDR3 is TGTGTCTACAGGGCATCGAACACCGGGGAGCTGTTTTTT.